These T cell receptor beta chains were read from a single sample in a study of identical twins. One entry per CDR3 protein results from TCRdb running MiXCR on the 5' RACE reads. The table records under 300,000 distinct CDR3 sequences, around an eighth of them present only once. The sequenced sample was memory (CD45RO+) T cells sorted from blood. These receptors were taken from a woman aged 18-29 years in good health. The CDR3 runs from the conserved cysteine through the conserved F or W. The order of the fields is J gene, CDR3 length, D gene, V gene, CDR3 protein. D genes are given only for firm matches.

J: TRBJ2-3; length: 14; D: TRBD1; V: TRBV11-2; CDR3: CASSLEGGIDTQYF
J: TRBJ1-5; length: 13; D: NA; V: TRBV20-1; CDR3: CSARDQVYQPQHF
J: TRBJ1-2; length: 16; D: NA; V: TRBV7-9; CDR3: CASSKGRDGTVYGYTF
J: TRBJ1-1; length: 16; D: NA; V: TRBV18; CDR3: CASFPTNLDREKEAFF
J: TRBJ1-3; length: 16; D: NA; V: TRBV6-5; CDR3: CASSYTQGSSGNTIYF
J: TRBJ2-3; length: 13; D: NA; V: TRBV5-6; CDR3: CASRSGVTDTQYF
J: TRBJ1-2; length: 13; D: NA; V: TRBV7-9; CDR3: CASSSRVGHGYTF
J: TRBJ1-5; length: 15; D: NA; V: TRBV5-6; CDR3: CASSPTAGPNQPQHF
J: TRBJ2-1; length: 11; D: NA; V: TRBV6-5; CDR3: CASTQGNEQFF
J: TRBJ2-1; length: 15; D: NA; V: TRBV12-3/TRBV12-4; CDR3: CASSPLGTGGGEQFF
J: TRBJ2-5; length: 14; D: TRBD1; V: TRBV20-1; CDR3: CSAIRDRGGETQYF
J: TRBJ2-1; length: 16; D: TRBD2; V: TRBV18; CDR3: CASSPPTGGADNEQFF
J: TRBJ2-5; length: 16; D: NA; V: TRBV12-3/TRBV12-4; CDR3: CASSSDSAIRGETQYF
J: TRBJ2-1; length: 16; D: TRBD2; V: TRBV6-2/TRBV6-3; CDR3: CASRKSGRALSNEQFF
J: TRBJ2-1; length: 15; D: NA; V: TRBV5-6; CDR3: CASSLGSGFGNEQFF
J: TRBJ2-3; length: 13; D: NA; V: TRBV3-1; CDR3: CASSLRRRDTQYF
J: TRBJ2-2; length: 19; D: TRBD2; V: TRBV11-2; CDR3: CASSRKGTSGSLRSGELFF
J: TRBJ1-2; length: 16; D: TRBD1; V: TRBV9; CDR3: CASSARGTARTYGYTF
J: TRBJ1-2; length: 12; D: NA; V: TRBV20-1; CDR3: CSARDVGRGYTF
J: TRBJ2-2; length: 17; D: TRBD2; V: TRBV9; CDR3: CASSVSAGGPATGELFF
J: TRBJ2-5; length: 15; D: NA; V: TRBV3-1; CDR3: CASSRQGSYQETQYF
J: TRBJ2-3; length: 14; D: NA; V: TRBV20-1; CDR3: CSATRQTSTDTQYF
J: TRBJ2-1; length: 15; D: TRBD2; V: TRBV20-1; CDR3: CSALLAGGRGNEQFF
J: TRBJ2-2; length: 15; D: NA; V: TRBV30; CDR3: CAWSVHGLPTGELFF
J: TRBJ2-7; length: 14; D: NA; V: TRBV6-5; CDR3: CASSFMAASYEQYF
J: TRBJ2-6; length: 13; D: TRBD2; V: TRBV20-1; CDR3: CSAGEGGANVLTF
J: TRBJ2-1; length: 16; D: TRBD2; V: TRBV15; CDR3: CATSTLTSESYNEQFF
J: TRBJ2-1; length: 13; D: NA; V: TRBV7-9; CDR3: CASSPTGVEEQFF
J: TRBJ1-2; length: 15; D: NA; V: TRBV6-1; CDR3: CASSEDGGLRYGYTF
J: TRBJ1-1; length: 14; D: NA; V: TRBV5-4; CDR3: CASSQVPRGTEAFF
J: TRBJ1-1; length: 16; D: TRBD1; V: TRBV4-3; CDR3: CASSQPRTGDWTEAFF
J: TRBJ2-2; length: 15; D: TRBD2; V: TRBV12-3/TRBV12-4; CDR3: CASRKTGTTDGELFF
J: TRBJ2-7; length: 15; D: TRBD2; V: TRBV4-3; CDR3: CASSQVASGNYEQYF
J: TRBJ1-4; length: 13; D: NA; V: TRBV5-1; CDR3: CASSAGAGEKLFF
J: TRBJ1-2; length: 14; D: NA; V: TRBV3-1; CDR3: CASSLIRRSGGYTF
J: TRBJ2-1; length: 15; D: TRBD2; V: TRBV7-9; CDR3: CASGPGTSGRNEQFF
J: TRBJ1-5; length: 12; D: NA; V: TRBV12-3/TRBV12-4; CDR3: CAGVGTWQPQHF
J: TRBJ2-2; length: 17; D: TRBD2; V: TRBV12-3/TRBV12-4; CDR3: CASSFRLAGGRTGELFF
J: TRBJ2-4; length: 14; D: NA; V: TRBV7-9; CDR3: CASSLSQGGNIQYF
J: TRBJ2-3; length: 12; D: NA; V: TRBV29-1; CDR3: CSVDRMVYTQYF
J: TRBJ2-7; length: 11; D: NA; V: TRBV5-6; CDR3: CASSYELEQYF